This is a list of T cell receptor beta chains from one sample in a study of T-cell reconstitution after alpha-beta-depleted transplantation in children. TCRdb recomputed calls from the PCR reads with MiXCR, one row per CDR3 protein. This sample yields roughly 150,000 distinct CDR3 sequences, of which 8.5% to 14% are seen a single time; approximately 13% belongs to the top ten. This specimen consisted of PBMCs, obtained before TCRalphabeta/CD19-depleted stem cell transplant. All receptors come from a boy aged 2-9 years with acute myeloid leukemia, due to receive a stem cell transplant. Both conserved end residues are part of each CDR3. D genes are given only for firm matches. Size is stated for part of the rows, as once, few or many counts, or as a class when the clone is expanded.

d_call	cdr3_length	v_call	clone_size	j_call	cdr3_aa	cdr3_nt
.	16	TRBV27	many	TRBJ2-5	CASRRRGGRPEETQYF	TGTGCCAGCAGACGCCGGGGTGGCCGACCTGAAGAGACCCAGTACTTC
.	14	TRBV5-1	many	TRBJ2-2	CASSLEGQSGELFF	TGCGCCAGCAGCTTGGAGGGGCAATCCGGGGAGCTGTTTTTT
TRBD2	16	TRBV11-2	many	TRBJ2-3	CASRPIAGALTDTQYF	TGTGCCAGCAGACCCATAGCGGGGGCCCTCACAGATACGCAGTATTTT
TRBD2	14	TRBV10-3	many	TRBJ2-5	CAISGLADQETQYF	TGTGCCATCTCCGGACTAGCTGATCAAGAGACCCAGTACTTC
.	13	TRBV30	few	TRBJ2-7	CAWRTVGSYEQYF	TGTGCCTGGAGAACAGTCGGCTCCTACGAGCAGTACTTC
.	13	TRBV10-1	many	TRBJ2-7	CASSEYRAGEQYF	TGCGCCAGCAGTGAGTATCGGGCGGGTGAGCAGTACTTC
.	13	TRBV7-6	many	TRBJ2-7	CASSLNLAYEQYF	TGTGCCAGCAGCTTAAATCTAGCTTACGAGCAGTACTTC
.	15	TRBV28	many	TRBJ1-5	CASSPEWSSNQPQHF	TGTGCCAGCAGTCCCGAGTGGTCTAGCAATCAGCCCCAGCATTTT
.	12	TRBV3-1	many	TRBJ1-5	CASSQRGAGFRF	TGTGCCAGCAGCCAGAGAGGGGCAGGGTTTAGGTTT
.	14	TRBV7-9	many	TRBJ2-1	CASSLGQTDNEQFF	TGTGCCAGCAGCTTGGGACAAACGGACAATGAGCAGTTCTTC
.	12	TRBV7-9	many	TRBJ1-2	CASRGANYGYTF	TGTGCCAGCAGAGGGGCTAACTATGGCTACACCTTC
.	15	TRBV5-5	many	TRBJ1-5	CASSANRNSNQPQHF	TGTGCCAGCAGCGCGAACCGAAATAGCAATCAGCCCCAGCATTTT
TRBD2	12	TRBV27	many	TRBJ2-1	CASSPLGGEQFF	TGTGCCAGCAGTCCATTGGGGGGGGAGCAGTTCTTC
TRBD1	16	TRBV6-5	many	TRBJ1-2	CASSYSYFGQDYGYTF	TGTGCCAGCAGTTACTCGTATTTTGGACAGGACTATGGCTACACCTTC
TRBD1	18	TRBV16	many	TRBJ1-5	CASSRGTGDLYSNQPQHF	TGTGCCAGCAGCCGAGGGACAGGGGACCTTTATAGCAATCAGCCCCAGCATTTT
.	15	TRBV7-3	many	TRBJ2-1	CASSPLRASLDEQFF	TGTGCCAGCAGCCCCCTCCGGGCTAGCCTCGATGAGCAGTTCTTC
TRBD2	15	TRBV11-2	many	TRBJ2-1	CASSPTSGAYNEQFF	TGTGCCAGCAGCCCAACTAGCGGGGCCTACAATGAGCAGTTCTTC
.	11	TRBV6-2/TRBV6-3	few	TRBJ2-1	CASSYAGEQFF	TGTGCCAGCAGTTACGCGGGAGAGCAGTTCTTC
.	16	TRBV5-2	.	TRBJ2-5	CAMGPGLPTCQETQYF	TGTGCCATGGGCCCCGGACTCCCGACCTGCCAAGAGACCCAGTACTTC
.	12	TRBV5-8	many	TRBJ1-2	CASSPMSWGYTF	TGTGCCAGCAGCCCCATGTCCTGGGGCTACACCTTC
.	12	TRBV12-3/TRBV12-4	many	TRBJ1-5	CASRWGQQPQHF	TGTGCCTCCCGCTGGGGGCAACAGCCCCAGCATTTT
TRBD1	15	TRBV20-1	many	TRBJ1-6	CSARGMGQNNSPLHF	TGCAGTGCTAGGGGGATGGGACAGAATAATTCACCCCTCCACTTT
TRBD1	15	TRBV27	many	TRBJ2-1	CASSTGVSSYNEQFF	TGTGCCAGCAGTACAGGGGTGAGCTCCTACAATGAGCAGTTCTTC
.	15	TRBV7-3	many	TRBJ2-1	CASSLGGAAPNEQFF	TGTGCCAGCAGCTTAGGGGGGGCCGCTCCCAATGAGCAGTTCTTC
.	13	TRBV9	many	TRBJ1-5	CASSRQVNQPQHF	TGTGCCAGCAGCCGACAGGTTAATCAGCCCCAGCATTTT
.	15	TRBV5-1	many	TRBJ1-2	CASSLEGPNSWGYTF	TGCGCCAGCAGCTTGGAGGGCCCAAATAGTTGGGGCTACACCTTC
TRBD1	14	TRBV12-3/TRBV12-4	many	TRBJ1-6	CASSRGQFDSPLHF	TGTGCCAGCAGCCGGGGACAGTTCGATTCACCCCTCCACTTT
.	14	TRBV7-2	many	TRBJ1-5	CASRAQGLNQPQHF	TGTGCCAGCAGGGCCCAGGGTCTTAATCAGCCCCAGCATTTT
TRBD1	14	TRBV29-1	many	TRBJ2-3	CSVVVTGGADTQYF	TGCAGCGTTGTAGTTACAGGGGGCGCAGATACGCAGTATTTT
TRBD2	17	TRBV4-1	many	TRBJ2-2	CASSQDSASGNTGELFF	TGCGCCAGCAGCCAAGATTCGGCTAGCGGGAACACCGGGGAGCTGTTTTTT
.	15	TRBV5-1	many	TRBJ2-3	CASSSHRGGTDTQYF	TGCGCCAGCAGCTCCCACAGGGGGGGTACAGATACGCAGTATTTT
TRBD2	15	TRBV9	many	TRBJ2-1	CASSLGRVTYNEQFF	TGTGCCAGCAGCCTCGGGAGGGTTACATACAATGAGCAGTTCTTC
.	14	TRBV3-1	many	TRBJ1-1	CASSQQTGNTEAFF	TGTGCCAGCAGCCAACAGACAGGGAACACTGAAGCTTTCTTT
.	15	TRBV19	.	TRBJ2-2	CASSIPGANTGELFF	TGTGCCAGTAGTATTCCAGGGGCGAACACCGGGGAGCTGTTTTTT
.	16	TRBV7-6	many	TRBJ1-4	CASSLGEGSTNEKLFF	TGTGCCAGCAGCTTAGGGGAAGGTTCGACTAATGAAAAACTGTTTTTT
.	16	TRBV5-1	many	TRBJ1-1	CASSSGGGNINTEAFF	TGCGCCAGCAGCTCCGGTGGGGGGAACATAAACACTGAAGCTTTCTTT
.	15	TRBV20-1	many	TRBJ2-5	CSARDIGGTQETQYF	TGCAGTGCTAGAGATATAGGAGGAACCCAAGAGACCCAGTACTTC
.	18	TRBV24-1	many	TRBJ2-2	CATSGVGLLGANTGELFF	TGTGCCACCAGTGGGGTGGGGCTTTTAGGCGCGAACACCGGGGAGCTGTTTTTT
.	14	TRBV5-5	many	TRBJ2-5	CASSLFEGAETQYF	TGTGCCAGCAGCTTGTTCGAGGGAGCGGAGACCCAGTACTTC
TRBD2	19	TRBV13	.	TRBJ2-1	CASSLSSRLAGSSYNEQFF	TGTGCCAGCAGCTTATCTAGTCGACTAGCGGGGTCCTCCTACAATGAGCAGTTCTTC
.	17	TRBV11-2	many	TRBJ2-7	CASSTFLGPHRSYEQYF	TGTGCCAGCAGCACATTTCTGGGACCGCATCGCTCCTACGAGCAGTACTTC
.	13	TRBV12-3/TRBV12-4	many	TRBJ1-3	CASSATPGNTIYF	TGTGCCAGCAGTGCTACTCCTGGAAACACCATATATTTT
TRBD2	16	TRBV7-7	many	TRBJ2-1	CASSLAGLAGVNEQFF	TGTGCCAGCAGCTTAGCGGGCCTAGCGGGAGTTAATGAGCAGTTCTTC
.	15	TRBV13	many	TRBJ1-2	CASSLLQGPPDGYTF	TGTGCCAGCAGCCTCCTGCAGGGACCTCCCGATGGCTACACCTTC
.	15	TRBV6-2/TRBV6-3	many	TRBJ1-5	CASSYGFEGDQPQHF	TGTGCCAGCAGTTACGGGTTTGAGGGAGATCAGCCCCAGCATTTT
.	17	TRBV20-1	many	TRBJ1-5	CSARRDILGSSNQPQHF	TGCAGTGCTAGACGCGATATATTAGGATCCAGCAATCAGCCCCAGCATTTT
.	14	TRBV5-1	many	TRBJ2-7	CASSSNRQAYEQYF	TGCGCCAGCAGCTCGAACCGACAGGCCTACGAGCAGTACTTC
.	16	TRBV9	many	TRBJ2-1	CASSVGGLSSYNEQFF	TGTGCCAGCAGCGTAGGTGGTCTCAGCTCCTACAATGAGCAGTTCTTC
TRBD2	16	TRBV6-5	many	TRBJ2-1	CASSYSASGGNNEQFF	TGTGCCAGCAGTTACTCGGCTAGCGGGGGGAACAATGAGCAGTTCTTC
TRBD1	13	TRBV6-1	.	TRBJ1-1	CASGDRGQSEAFF	TGTGCCAGCGGGGACAGGGGTCAGTCCGAAGCTTTCTTT
.	15	TRBV4-1	many	TRBJ2-5	CASSQNSFGQETQYF	TGCGCCAGCAGCCAAAATTCGTTCGGGCAAGAGACCCAGTACTTC
.	15	TRBV7-2	many	TRBJ2-3	CASSLVLFGEDTQYF	TGTGCCAGCAGCTTAGTTCTTTTTGGGGAAGATACGCAGTATTTT
.	14	TRBV12-3/TRBV12-4	few	TRBJ1-5	CASSNRVSNQPQHF	TGTGCCAGCAGTAACAGGGTTAGCAATCAGCCCCAGCATTTT